This T cell receptor (beta chain) was identified during a study of CD8 T cells in ankylosing spondylitis. Study-level points and caveats: With a CD8+ phenotype, disease-linked clones were relatively rare in peripheral blood.

Each CDR3 protein gets one entry after TCRdb re-called the 5' RACE reads with MiXCR. The sample lists around 330,000 distinct CDR3 sequences; approximately 10% were seen once. This clonotype was seen repeatedly, ten times or more. Its matching antigen is unknown. Trimming left V 1 base short and J 4 bases short, with 10 bases between. This CDR3 contains 14 residues. Germline V CDR1 and CDR2: LGHNA, YSLEER. The sequencing sample was made of blood, either unsorted or a sorted T cell fraction (not recorded which). The sequence was obtained from a female donor with ankylosing spondylitis or in good health (not recorded which). V and J are TRBV4-3 and TRBJ1-2; no definite D call. The chain's CDR3 is CASSQVEVSYGYTF. CDR3 DNA: TGCGCCAGCAGCCAAGTTGAGGTTAGCTATGGCTACACCTTC.